This TCR beta chain comes out of a study of long-term antiretroviral therapy in people with HIV. Broader study findings: Sampling of blood ran from the mid-2000s to the late 2010s, and older ART regimens were possibly in use. Within the repertoire, clones expanded before ART were dominant at all time points.

About this clone itself: The antigen is not known.

This was the immunoSEQ v3.0 assay at survey level. Generated by immunoSEQ multiplex PCR, the TCRdb table keeps only in-frame clones and is missing some. The sample has around 37,000 clones; roughly 85% are singletons. Germline CDR1 SGHVS, CDR2 FQNEAQ. The CDR3 extends over 14 amino acids. The V gene end was trimmed by 1 base and the J gene end by 8 bases; junction bases not matched to a gene: 7. The sample in question was unsorted PBMCs, obtained 3.3 years after starting antiretroviral therapy. J is TRBJ1-1 and V is TRBV7-8; 7 positions match TRBD1. The TCR sequence derives from a man aged 18-30 years with HIV. CDR3 bases: TGTGCCAGCAGCTTAGAACAGGGGATGCTCGAAGCTTTCTTT. Its protein product is CASSLEQGMLEAFF.